What follows are 21 T cell receptor beta chains derived from one specimen sequenced in a study of T cell repertoires in cytomegalovirus infection. TCRdb re-called the reads through MiXCR, storing one row per CDR3 protein. The sample lists more than 150,000 distinct CDR3 sequences, 23% occurring once. Specimen: PBMCs. These receptors were obtained from a human donor in good health (CMV status not recorded). Some clones in this sample may be carry-over from other donors' samples.

This clonotype was observed many times. The genes are TRBV7-6 and TRBJ2-2; possibly TRBD2 for D (6 bases). V was pared by 1 base and J by 2 bases, with 8 bases between. The CDR3 spans 15 residues. Germline loops: CDR1 SGHVS, CDR2 FNYEAQ. The chain's CDR3 is CASSLVGGNTGELFF. CDR3 DNA: TGTGCCAGCAGCTTAGTGGGGGGAAACACCGGGGAGCTGTTTTTT.

The sample holds a few counts of this clonotype. J is TRBJ2-1 and V is TRBV7-9; 7 positions match TRBD2. This CDR3 is 15 amino acids long. CDR1 is SEHNR and CDR2 is FQNEAQ in the germline V gene (reference sequence). The ends lost 5 bases at V and 3 bases at J; junction bases unmatched: 7. The CDR3 is CASSISSGYYNEQFF. In DNA form, the CDR3 reads TGTGCCAGCAGCATTTCTAGCGGTTACTACAATGAGCAGTTCTTC.

This clonotype was seen a handful of times. This sequence joins TRBV20-1 and TRBJ1-1; D ambiguous. CDR1 DFQATT and CDR2 SNEGSKA come from the germline V gene (reference sequence). This CDR3 has 14 residues. Trimming took off 3 bases at V and 0 bases at J, with 11 bases between the two ends. The CDR3 region has the DNA TGCAGTGCTAGGAATGAGATGATGAACACTGAAGCTTTCTTT. It codes for CSARNEMMNTEAFF.

This clonotype occurred once. V and J are TRBV29-1 and TRBJ2-6; a weak D match, TRBD2 (6 bases). The germline V and J ends were trimmed by 3 bases and 0 bases, with 6 bases remaining between them. CDR1 and CDR2 from the germline V gene are SQVTM and ANQGSEA. CDR3 length: 14 residues. The chain's CDR3 is CSVDSGSGANVLTF. Here the CDR3 DNA reads TGCAGCGTTGATAGCGGCTCTGGGGCCAACGTCCTGACTTTC.

Notes on this clonotype: A much larger clone lies a single base off, so this may be a read error. The CDR3, as DNA: TGTGCCAGCAGCTTAGTACGCCTAGCGGCGTACAATGAGCAGTTCTTC. This codes for CASSLVRLAAYNEQFF. The chain links TRBV7-6 to TRBJ2-1, with 7 bases aligning to TRBD2. V trimming: 1 base; J trimming: 4 bases; junction bases outside the gene matches: 7. The CDR3 is 16 residues long. Germline V gene sequence: CDR1 SGHVS, CDR2 FNYEAQ.

This clonotype was observed at least ten times. The V call is TRBV11-2, the J call TRBJ2-5; D not certain. Between the trimmed V and J ends, which lost 3 bases and 2 bases, there was a span of 4 bases. Germline values: CDR1 SGHAT, CDR2 FQNNGV. The CDR3 is 12 residues long. In nucleotides, the CDR3 is TGTGCCAGCAGCTTGTTACAAGAGACCCAGTACTTC. Encoded protein: CASSLLQETQYF.

This clonotype was seen at least ten times. The V and J genes are TRBV7-2 and TRBJ2-4; 8 bases fit TRBD2. The CDR3 extends over 13 amino acids. V lost 9 bases, J lost 1 base, and 2 bases stayed unmatched. Germline V gives CDR1 SGHTA, CDR2 FQGNSA. This CDR3 reads CASRLAAKNIQYF. The CDR3 nucleotides read TGTGCCAGTCGACTAGCGGCCAAAAACATTCAGTACTTC.

In this sample, this clonotype turned up many times. This sequence joins TRBV7-2 and TRBJ2-1, with a tentative D call TRBD2 (5 bases). Germline V CDR1 and CDR2: SGHTA, FQGNSA. CDR3 length: 14 residues. V shed 8 bases and J shed 7 bases, with 18 bases lying between them. The DNA for the CDR3 is TGTGCCAGCTTAGCGTCCCCATCGGGAAATGAGCAGTTCTTC. Amino acid sequence: CASLASPSGNEQFF.

V gene TRBV7-9 combines with J gene TRBJ2-5; D gene ambiguous. Germline assignment: CDR1 SEHNR and CDR2 FQNEAQ (reference sequence). CDR3 size: 12 residues. V lost 3 bases and J lost 4, with 6 bases in between. Here the CDR3 DNA reads TGTGCCAGCAGCTTTAACAGAGAGACCCAGTACTTC. Protein sequence: CASSFNRETQYF. Together with reference TRBV7-9 and TRBJ2-5, the CDR3 gives the full variable domain: DTGVSQNPRHKITKRGQNVTFRCDPISEHNRLYWYRQTLGQGPEFLTYFQNEAQLEKSRLLSDRFSAERPKGSFSTLEIQRTEQGDSAMYLCASSFNRETQYFGPGTRLLVL.

In its sample, this clonotype was seen many times. This chain joins TRBV7-9 and TRBJ2-5, with 12 bases identical to TRBD2. The CDR3 loop spans 14 amino acids. J lost 6 bases, V lost 4 bases, and 3 bases had no gene match. Germline CDR1 SEHNR, CDR2 FQNEAQ (reference sequence). CDR3 sequence: CASSSSGRAKTQYF. In DNA, the CDR3 is TGTGCCAGCAGCTCTAGCGGGAGGGCCAAGACCCAGTACTTC.

This clonotype has more than one count but fewer than ten. One end of the junction fails to match germline, which may point to a read error. This sequence joins TRBV4-1 and TRBJ2-1, with D perhaps assigned TRBD1 or TRBD2 (5 bases each). The CDR3 spans 16 residues. Germline CDR1 and CDR2: MGHRA and YSYEKL. The CDR3 bases are TGTGCCAGCAGCCAAAGGGAAGGGGACCCCTACAATGAGCAGTTCTTC. It yields the protein CASSQREGDPYNEQFF.

The chain is built from TRBV30 and TRBJ2-7; no clear D gene. CDR3 length: 11 amino acids. Germline-derived CDR1 and CDR2 are GTSNPN and SVGIG (reference sequence). Between the trimmed V and J ends, which lost 4 bases and 12 bases, there was a span of 16 bases. The CDR3, as DNA: TGTGCCTGGACCAGCCTTCGTCTATGGTACTTC. This sequence encodes CAWTSLRLWYF.

This clonotype has just one count. The chain links TRBV20-1 to TRBJ1-6; 7 nucleotides match TRBD1. In germline, CDR1 is DFQATT, CDR2 SNEGSKA (reference sequence). Trimming took 1 base from V and 9 from J; bases not matched to a gene: 15. The CDR3 covers 17 residues. The CDR3 reads CSARVGNQGGPFSPLHF. The CDR3 coding sequence is TGCAGTGCTAGAGTGGGGAATCAGGGGGGGCCCTTTTCACCCCTCCACTTT.

This clonotype was detected only a few times. V gene TRBV20-1 combines with J gene TRBJ2-1; D call uncertain. CDR3 size: 13 residues. The ends were cut back, 0 bases at V and 4 bases at J, with 7 bases in the middle. Germline CDR1 DFQATT, CDR2 SNEGSKA (reference sequence). This chain's CDR3 is CSARERLYNEQFF. In DNA form, the CDR3 reads TGCAGTGCTAGAGAACGGTTATACAATGAGCAGTTCTTC.

In regard to this clonotype: Just one base apart from a much larger clone, this may be a read error. The chain links TRBV7-9 to TRBJ1-1, with TRBD1 identical over 7 bases. Germline V CDR1 and CDR2: SEHNR, FQNEAQ (reference sequence). This CDR3 region has 12 residues. Here the CDR3 reads CVSSPDRHEAFF. In DNA, the CDR3 is TGTGTCAGCAGCCCGGACAGGCATGAAGCTTTCTTT.

The chain couples TRBV5-5 to TRBJ2-3; possibly TRBD1 or TRBD2 for D (5 bases each). The CDR3 has 17 residues. V lost 2 bases to trimming and J lost 0 bases, with 16 bases between them. Germline CDR1 and CDR2: SGHKS and YYEKEE (reference sequence). This CDR3 is CASSLGTGLSSTDTQYF. The CDR3 bases are TGTGCCAGCAGCTTAGGGACCGGACTCTCTAGCACAGATACGCAGTATTTT.

This clonotype was counted ten times or more. The rearrangement links TRBV7-2 to TRBJ2-7, with 7 bases aligning to TRBD1. J lost 6 bases, V lost 4 bases, and 9 bases had no gene match. This CDR3 is 14 amino acids long. CDR1 SGHTA and CDR2 FQGNSA come from the germline V gene. The CDR3 nucleotides read TGTGCCAGCAGCTATTCTCGACAGGGTGGCGAGCAGTACTTC. Translated: CASSYSRQGGEQYF. The variable domain in full, completed from reference TRBV7-2 and TRBJ2-7, reads GAGVSQSPSNKVTEKGKDVELRCDPISGHTALYWYRQSLGQGLEFLIYFQGNSAPDKSGLPSDRFSAERTGGSVSTLTIQRTQQEDSAVYLCASSYSRQGGEQYFGPGTRLTVT.

The chain joins TRBV4-1 to TRBJ1-1; D is uncertain. Germline V gene data show CDR1 as MGHRA and CDR2 as YSYEKL. The V gene lost 1 base and the J gene lost 11 bases, with 17 bases spanning the gap. CDR3 length: 14 amino acids. CDR3 sequence reads: CASSQGEARGDAFF. Here the CDR3 DNA reads TGCGCCAGCAGCCAAGGTGAAGCCCGTGGAGACGCTTTCTTT.

This clonotype was recorded at least ten times. The chain is built from TRBV7-2 and TRBJ1-1, with a weak D call TRBD1 (5 bases). Deletions cut 5 bases from V and 4 bases from J, with 17 bases between. Germline-derived CDR1 and CDR2 are SGHTA and FQGNSA. The CDR3 is 15 residues long. This CDR3 is CASSPRPGQGTEAFF. CDR3 DNA sequence: TGTGCCAGCAGCCCCCGCCCGGGCCAGGGCACTGAAGCTTTCTTT.

This clonotype was observed a few times. Written as DNA, the CDR3 is TGTGCCAGTAGTACCCGACTAGCCTCCTACAATGAGCAGTTCTTC. Amino acid sequence: CASSTRLASYNEQFF. The V call is TRBV19, the J call TRBJ2-1; 7 bases are shared with TRBD2. The J segment lost 0 bases and the V segment lost 4 bases, leaving 3 bases of the junction unmatched. From germline, CDR1 is LNHDA and CDR2 SQIVND (reference sequence). CDR3 length: 15 residues.

This clonotype has ten or more counts. The chain is built from TRBV7-2 and TRBJ1-2, with 7 bases identical to TRBD1. This CDR3 is 15 amino acids long. Looked up from germline, CDR1 is SGHTA and CDR2 is FQGNSA. V lost 4 bases and J lost 2; bases outside the gene matches: 7. CDR3 amino acids: CASSSRTGENYGYTF. Here the CDR3 DNA reads TGTGCCAGCAGCTCCCGGACAGGCGAAAACTATGGCTACACCTTC.